These 32 T cell receptor beta chains originate from one sample sequenced in a study of technical replicates of blood from a few donors. Profiled with immunoSEQ multiplex PCR; TCRdb holds only in-frame clones, not every one. The sample shows more than 80,000 clones, around 96% of them seen only once. The specimen sequenced was T cells isolated from PBMCs. Receptors originate from a human donor in good health.

This chain connects TRBV6-5 to TRBJ2-2; D possibly corresponds to TRBD1 (6 bases). The CDR3 contains 12 residues. Germline CDR1 reads MNHEY; CDR2 reads SVGAGI. The V end lost 7 bases, the J end lost 4 bases, and 7 bases lay between the germline ends. The CDR3 spells CASNRATGELFF. The CDR3 nucleotides read TGTGCCAGCAACAGGGCCACCGGGGAGCTGTTTTTT.

The gene calls are TRBV5-6 and TRBJ1-4; TRBD1 agrees at 10 bases. V dropped 4 bases and J dropped 8; count of bases not matched to a gene: 5. Germline assignment: CDR1 SGHDT and CDR2 YYEEEE. The CDR3 covers 14 residues. In DNA, the CDR3 is TGTGCCAGCAGCCTGGGACAGGGGTTCGAAAAACTGTTTTTT. Residues: CASSLGQGFEKLFF.

This chain connects TRBV12-5 to TRBJ2-3; tentative D call: TRBD2 (6 bases). Per the germline V gene, CDR1 is LGHNT and CDR2 is FRNRAP. This CDR3 is built from 15 residues. Between the trimmed V and J ends, which lost 3 bases and 6 bases, there was a span of 16 bases. Written as DNA, the CDR3 is TGTGCTAGTGGTTTCTCGGGGGAATGGCTGGATACGCAGTATTTT. Translated: CASGFSGEWLDTQYF.

V gene TRBV5-4 combines with J gene TRBJ1-2; D is unresolved. The ends were cut back, 2 bases at V and 8 bases at J, with 10 bases in the middle. This CDR3 region has 12 residues. CDR1 and CDR2 from the germline V gene are SGHNT and YYREEE (reference sequence). The CDR3 sequence: CASSLSYQGYTF. DNA of the CDR3: TGTGCCAGCAGCTTAAGTTATCAGGGCTACACCTTC.

This chain joins TRBV13 and TRBJ2-1, with 10 bases lining up with TRBD1. Germline V gives CDR1 PRHDT, CDR2 FYEKMQ (reference sequence). V shed 2 bases and J 6 bases; nucleotides not matched to a gene: 13. This CDR3 spans 18 amino acids. The CDR3 region is CASSLFGSRDRGSNEQFF. As DNA, the CDR3 is TGTGCCAGCAGCTTATTTGGGAGTCGGGACAGGGGTTCCAATGAGCAGTTCTTC.

The chain joins TRBV10-3 to TRBJ1-2, with 8 nucleotides matching TRBD1. V lost 4 bases and J lost 2; bases outside the gene matches: 0. The CDR3 sequence is 13 residues long. Germline-derived CDR1 and CDR2 are ENHRY and SYGVKD. Here the CDR3 reads CAISGTGNYGYTF. DNA of the CDR3: TGTGCCATCAGTGGGACAGGGAACTATGGCTACACCTTC.

The chain is built from TRBV5-4 and TRBJ1-1; D perhaps matches TRBD1 (5 bases). The germline V and J ends were trimmed by 4 bases and 0 bases, with 10 bases remaining between them. Germline V gene data show CDR1 as SGHNT and CDR2 as YYREEE (reference sequence). CDR3 length: 14 residues. This CDR3 is CASSVGQLNTEAFF. Here the CDR3 DNA reads TGTGCCAGCAGCGTAGGACAACTGAACACTGAAGCTTTCTTT.

The V and J genes are TRBV6-1 and TRBJ1-5; no clear D. Looked up from germline, CDR1 is MNHNS and CDR2 is SASEGT. V lost 4 bases and J 2 bases, leaving 18 bases between the germline ends. This CDR3 is 17 amino acids long. The DNA of the CDR3 is TGTGCCAGCAGTGGATCGAGGATAGCGGTGGGCAATCAGCCCCAGCATTTT. Protein sequence: CASSGSRIAVGNQPQHF.

The V call is TRBV11-3, the J call TRBJ2-7; 7 nucleotides agree with TRBD2. This CDR3 has 15 amino acids. V gave up 5 bases and J gave up 2 bases; unmatched junction bases: 9. The germline CDR1 and CDR2 sequences are SGHNT and YENEEA. CDR3 bases: TGTGCCAGCAGCGAGGGGACTACTAAGACCTACGAGCAGTACTTC. As protein: CASSEGTTKTYEQYF.

V gene TRBV5-1 combines with J gene TRBJ2-2, with a possible D match to TRBD2 (6 bases). V was clipped by 2 bases and J by 7 bases, with 15 bases between them. Germline CDR1 and CDR2: SGHRS and YFSETQ. This CDR3 has 15 residues. For the CDR3, the DNA is TGCGCCAGCAGCTTCGGAGGGCCAACAAACGGGGAGCTGTTTTTT. This gives the protein CASSFGGPTNGELFF.

The V gene is TRBV2, the J gene TRBJ1-5; D gene uncertain. Trimming took 7 bases from V and 4 from J, leaving 11 bases between them. The V gene's germline CDR1 is SNHLY and CDR2 FYNNEI. The CDR3 is 13 residues long. DNA of the CDR3: TGTGCCAGCAAGGAGCAAACAAATCAGCCCCAGCATTTT. As protein: CASKEQTNQPQHF. Full variable domain (outside the CDR3, taken from reference TRBV2 and TRBJ1-5): EPEVTQTPSHQVTQMGQEVILRCVPISNHLYFYWYRQILGQKVEFLVSFYNNEISEKSEIFDDQFSVERPDGSNFTLKIRSTKLEDSAMYFCASKEQTNQPQHFGDGTRLSIL.

This chain uses TRBV20-1 with TRBJ2-5; no definite D call. The V end lost 6 bases, the J end lost 1 base, and 3 bases lay between the germline ends. CDR3 size: 10 residues. The germline V gene encodes CDR1 DFQATT and CDR2 SNEGSKA (reference sequence). The CDR3 coding sequence is TGCAGTGCCCTCCAAGAGACCCAGTACTTC. As protein: CSALQETQYF.

The genes are TRBV7-3 and TRBJ1-3; D gene ambiguous. The CDR3 runs 17 residues. Trimming pared 1 base from V and 0 bases from J, leaving 13 bases between. Germline CDR1 and CDR2: SGHTA and FQGTGA. The CDR3 spells CASSLNGGALSGNTIYF. The DNA for the CDR3 is TGTGCCAGCAGCTTAAACGGAGGCGCACTCTCTGGAAACACCATATATTTT.

The table lists this clone with a count of one. The chain joins TRBV7-9 to TRBJ2-1; 9 nucleotides agree with TRBD2. Germline V lookup: CDR1 SEHNR, CDR2 FQNEAQ (reference sequence). V trimming: 1 base; J trimming: 7 bases; junction bases outside the gene matches: 8. The CDR3 is made up of 16 amino acids. The CDR3 region is CASSLDRTSVPNEQFF. For the CDR3, the DNA is TGTGCCAGCAGCTTAGATAGGACTAGCGTACCGAATGAGCAGTTCTTC.

CDR3 in amino acids: CASSPRGKDQPQHF. The CDR3 DNA follows: TGTGCCAGCTCACCTCGGGGGAAGGATCAGCCCCAGCATTTT. This sequence joins TRBV18 and TRBJ1-5; a weak D match, TRBD1 (5 bases). The CDR3 spans 14 residues. V gave up 3 bases and J gave up 5 bases, with 11 bases separating them. The germline gives CDR1 KGHSH, CDR2 LQKENI.

The V and J genes are TRBV2 and TRBJ1-2; 9 bases map to TRBD1. Trimming removed 8 bases from V and 0 bases from J; junction bases left unmatched: 16. CDR1 and CDR2 (germline): SNHLY, FYNNEI. The CDR3 runs to 18 residues. The CDR3 loop reads CASGQGPIPHGANYGYTF. The CDR3 nucleotides read TGTGCCAGCGGACAGGGGCCAATACCACACGGAGCTAACTATGGCTACACCTTC.

This clone has just one count. The chain links TRBV9 to TRBJ2-1; D perhaps matches TRBD2 (6 bases). This CDR3 has 12 amino acids. Per the germline V gene, CDR1 is SGDLS and CDR2 is YYNGEE. V lost 5 bases to trimming and J lost 4 bases, with 7 bases between them. In DNA form, the CDR3 reads TGTGCCAGCAGGGGGGGATACAATGAGCAGTTCTTC. Translated, it gives CASRGGYNEQFF.

This chain uses TRBV1 with TRBJ1-5; the table's D call of TRBD1 was not tested on the DNA. TRBV1 is listed as a pseudogene. CDR3 length: 17 residues. The CDR3 DNA reads as TGCACCAGCAGCCAAGCGAACCCTGACAGCTACAATCAGCCCCAGCATTTT. Translation gives CTSSQANPDSYNQPQHF.

This chain links TRBV7-2 with TRBJ1-2; 7 nucleotides match TRBD1. V dropped 1 base and J dropped 5; count of bases not matched to a gene: 7. The CDR3 is made up of 15 amino acids. CDR1 is SGHTA, CDR2 FQGNSA, per germline. The CDR3 region has the DNA TGTGCCAGCAGCTTAGTAGGGACAGATAATTATGGCTACACCTTC. Amino acid sequence: CASSLVGTDNYGYTF.

This chain links TRBV9 with TRBJ2-5; D unresolved. The length of the CDR3 is 13 residues. V lost 0 bases, J lost 9 bases, and 12 bases lay in between. In germline, CDR1 is SGDLS, CDR2 YYNGEE. The CDR3 sequence: CASSVADSWAQYF. CDR3 bases: TGTGCCAGCAGCGTAGCCGACTCCTGGGCCCAGTACTTC.

The chain has TRBV6-6 and TRBJ1-1; 7 positions agree with TRBD1. The CDR3 contains 15 residues. Germline V CDR1 and CDR2: MNHNY, SVGAGI (reference sequence). V lost 2 bases, J lost 4 bases, and 7 bases stayed unmatched. CDR3 nucleotides: TGTGCCAGCAGTTACGCTCCTGACAGGGCCACTGAAGCTTTCTTT. It encodes CASSYAPDRATEAFF.

The chain is built from TRBV11-2 and TRBJ1-2; D remains unclear. This CDR3 region has 12 residues. The germline V gene has CDR1 SGHAT and CDR2 FQNNGV. Trimming took 7 bases from V and 0 from J, leaving 6 bases between them. The DNA of the CDR3 is TGTGCCAGCACGGGAGCTAACTATGGCTACACCTTC. This sequence encodes CASTGANYGYTF.

The V gene is TRBV19, the J gene TRBJ2-1, with TRBD2 as a possible D gene (5 bases). Germline values: CDR1 LNHDA, CDR2 SQIVND (reference sequence). V gave up 3 bases and J gave up 6 bases, with 9 bases separating them. The CDR3 is 13 residues long. CDR3 DNA sequence: TGTGCCAGTAGTATTTCGGGGTTCAATGAGCAGTTCTTC. This sequence encodes CASSISGFNEQFF.

The chain combines TRBV5-4 with TRBJ1-2; no firm D call. The CDR3 totals 11 residues. Trimming removed 4 bases from V and 5 bases from J, with 6 bases in between. Germline loops: CDR1 SGHNT, CDR2 YYREEE (reference sequence). CDR3 loop: CASSSLYGYTF. CDR3 DNA sequence: TGTGCCAGCAGCAGCCTATATGGCTACACCTTC.

The chain recombines TRBV10-2 with TRBJ2-2; D is perhaps TRBD1 (5 bases). V gave up 3 bases and J gave up 4 bases, with 9 bases separating them. This CDR3 is built from 14 residues. Germline V CDR1 and CDR2: WSHSY, SAAADI. Here the CDR3 DNA reads TGCGCCAGCAGTGATTCAGGGATCACCGGGGAGCTGTTTTTT. This codes for CASSDSGITGELFF.

This chain uses TRBV27 with TRBJ2-5; no reliable D call. The germline V gene encodes CDR1 MNHEY and CDR2 SMNVEV (reference sequence). This CDR3 has 11 residues. Trimming left V 4 bases short and J 5 bases short, with 5 bases between. In DNA form, the CDR3 reads TGTGCCAGCAGTTCCGGGGAGACCCAGTACTTC. This translates into CASSSGETQYF.

This sequence joins TRBV6-5 and TRBJ2-7, with TRBD1 as a possible D gene (6 bases). Trimming left V 6 bases short and J 3 bases short, with 15 bases between. This CDR3 is built from 14 residues. The V gene's germline CDR1 is MNHEY and CDR2 SVGAGI. The CDR3 spells CASRQNSGVYEQYF. The CDR3 coding sequence is TGTGCCAGCAGACAGAACTCAGGGGTCTACGAGCAGTACTTC.

This rearrangement joins TRBV7-9 to TRBJ2-7; unclear D gene. The CDR3 is made up of 11 amino acids. Germline assignment: CDR1 SEHNR and CDR2 FQNEAQ (reference sequence). Trimming stripped 4 bases from V and 4 bases from J, with 5 bases between. This CDR3 is CASSSAYEQYF. In DNA, the CDR3 is TGTGCCAGCAGCTCTGCGTACGAGCAGTACTTC. The full variable domain, in which reference TRBV7-9 and TRBJ2-7 provide the parts outside the CDR3, is DTGVSQNPRHKITKRGQNVTFRCDPISEHNRLYWYRQTLGQGPEFLTYFQNEAQLEKSRLLSDRFSAERPKGSFSTLEIQRTEQGDSAMYLCASSSAYEQYFGPGTRLTVT.

This chain joins TRBV7-3 and TRBJ2-5; 10 nucleotides line up with TRBD2. The V gene's germline CDR1 is SGHTA and CDR2 FQGTGA. This CDR3 spans 13 amino acids. With V trimmed by 7 bases and J by 3 bases, 2 bases remained unmatched. CDR3 DNA sequence: TGTGCCAGCAATCTAGCGGGAGAAGAGACCCAGTACTTC. Protein: CASNLAGEETQYF.

This chain joins TRBV20-1 and TRBJ2-1; D remains ambiguous. Germline V lookup: CDR1 DFQATT, CDR2 SNEGSKA (reference sequence). V gave up 5 bases and J gave up 4 bases, with 3 bases separating them. CDR3 size: 10 residues. CDR3 sequence reads: CSASYNEQFF. CDR3 in DNA: TGCAGTGCTTCATACAATGAGCAGTTCTTC.

The chain links TRBV7-8 to TRBJ2-3; D is unresolved. The germline V and J ends were trimmed by 6 bases and 5 bases, with 9 bases remaining between them. The germline gives CDR1 SGHVS, CDR2 FQNEAQ. The length of the CDR3 is 12 residues. For the CDR3, the DNA is TGTGCCAGCAGGCCTATTAAAGATACGCAGTATTTT. Translation: CASRPIKDTQYF.

The chain has TRBV19 and TRBJ2-1; TRBD2 agrees at 11 bases. Germline CDR1 and CDR2: LNHDA and SQIVND (reference sequence). Trimming cost V 3 bases and J 4 bases; bases outside gene matches: 5. CDR3 length equals 16 residues. The CDR3 nucleotides read TGTGCCAGTAGTATTATAGCGGGAGGGATTTACAATGAGCAGTTCTTC. Protein product: CASSIIAGGIYNEQFF.